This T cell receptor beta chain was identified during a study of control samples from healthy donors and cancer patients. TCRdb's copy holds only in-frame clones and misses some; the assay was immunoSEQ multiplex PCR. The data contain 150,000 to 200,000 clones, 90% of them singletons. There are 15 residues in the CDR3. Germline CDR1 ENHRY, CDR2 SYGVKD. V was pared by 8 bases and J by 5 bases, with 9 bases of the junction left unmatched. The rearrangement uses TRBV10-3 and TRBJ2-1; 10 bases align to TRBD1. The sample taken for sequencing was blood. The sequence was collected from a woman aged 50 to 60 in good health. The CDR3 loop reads CAIGSGTGAHNEQFF. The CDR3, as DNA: TGTGCCATCGGTTCCGGGACAGGGGCTCACAATGAGCAGTTCTTC.